A selection of T cell receptor beta chains follows, all from one sample in a study of blood T cell repertoires in COVID-19. Sequencing was performed with immunoSEQ multiplex PCR; in TCRdb, only in-frame clones are kept and a portion is missing. Counted here are about 320,000 clones, 90% to 95% occurring once; the ten biggest clones make up around 3.9%. Material: PBMCs or T cells enriched from blood (not recorded which). The source is a woman between 25 and 40 years old who had been exposed to COVID-19. The CDR3 runs from the conserved cysteine through the conserved F or W. The D gene is left open where the match is weak. Part of the rows lack a size; the others show once, few, many or a class for expanded clones.

size,D,V,J,CDR3,DNA
NA,NA,TRBV5-1,TRBJ1-2,CASKPAGNYGYTF,TGCGCCAGCAAACCGGCGGGTAACTATGGCTACACCTTC
NA,NA,TRBV20-1,TRBJ1-2,CSASRSYGYTF,TGCAGTGCTAGTCGGAGCTATGGCTACACCTTC
NA,TRBD1,TRBV6-5,TRBJ2-7,CASSNRDRGYEQYF,TGTGCCAGCAGTAACCGGGACAGGGGCTACGAGCAGTACTTC
NA,NA,TRBV5-8,TRBJ1-2,CASSSKGLPNYGYTF,TGTGCCAGCAGCTCCAAGGGACTACCTAACTATGGCTACACCTTC
NA,NA,TRBV24-1,TRBJ1-1,CATSDKGLGTEAFF,TGTGCCACCAGTGATAAGGGGTTGGGGACTGAAGCTTTCTTT
NA,TRBD1,TRBV9,TRBJ1-6,CASSTGQGATNSPLHF,TGTGCCAGCAGCACCGGACAGGGGGCAACTAATTCACCCCTCCACTTT
NA,TRBD1,TRBV5-4,TRBJ1-6,CASSLGTGSSPLHF,TGTGCCAGCAGCTTGGGGACAGGGAGTTCACCCCTCCACTTT
NA,NA,TRBV4-1,TRBJ2-5,CASSQETAQGTQYF,TGCGCCAGCAGCCAAGAGACAGCTCAGGGGACCCAGTACTTC
NA,NA,TRBV5-1,TRBJ2-3,CASSLSGQPRTDTQYF,TGCGCCAGCAGCTTATCGGGACAACCCCGCACAGATACGCAGTATTTT
few,NA,TRBV19,TRBJ1-5,CASSMDSAYQPQHF,TGTGCCAGTAGTATGGACAGCGCTTATCAGCCCCAGCATTTT
NA,NA,TRBV6-5,TRBJ1-4,CASSPGYTNEKLFF,TGTGCCAGCAGTCCAGGGTACACTAATGAAAAACTGTTTTTT
NA,NA,TRBV5-5,TRBJ1-1,CASSFRPAGTEAFF,TGTGCCAGCAGCTTTCGCCCGGCGGGCACTGAAGCTTTCTTT
NA,NA,TRBV4-3,TRBJ2-1,CASSRGDGRSSEQFF,TGCGCCAGCAGCCGCGGGGACGGACGATCTAGTGAGCAGTTCTTC
once,TRBD1,TRBV7-9,TRBJ1-1,CASSFSLRGSEAFF,TGTGCCAGCAGCTTTTCGCTCAGGGGGTCTGAAGCTTTCTTT
NA,TRBD1,TRBV5-1,TRBJ1-4,CASSLVGGPGEKLFF,TGCGCCAGCAGCTTGGTAGGGGGCCCTGGGGAAAAACTGTTTTTT
NA,NA,TRBV18,TRBJ1-1,CASSPPSRGNTEAFF,TGTGCCAGCTCACCACCGTCCCGGGGGAACACTGAAGCTTTCTTT
NA,NA,TRBV5-4,TRBJ2-7,CASSLDRRGYEQYF,TGTGCCAGCAGTTTGGACAGGCGGGGGTACGAGCAGTACTTC
NA,NA,TRBV9,TRBJ1-2,CASSVDLYRGYTF,TGTGCCAGCAGCGTAGATCTCTACAGAGGCTACACCTTC
NA,NA,TRBV7-9,TRBJ1-1,CASSLEGVMTEAFF,TGTGCCAGCAGCTTAGAGGGGGTAATGACTGAAGCTTTCTTT
NA,NA,TRBV5-4,TRBJ2-5,CASSLRGRANQYQETQYF,TGTGCCAGCAGCTTAAGGGGTAGGGCCAATCAGTACCAAGAGACCCAGTACTTC
NA,TRBD1,TRBV6-5,TRBJ1-5,CASGRGDRANQPQHF,TGTGCCAGCGGCAGGGGAGACAGGGCCAATCAGCCCCAGCATTTT
NA,NA,TRBV7-9,TRBJ1-1,CASSLEDEAFF,TGTGCCAGCAGCTTGGAGGATGAAGCTTTCTTT
NA,TRBD1,TRBV5-1,TRBJ1-2,CASSFDRDLIYTF,TGCGCCAGCAGCTTCGACAGGGACCTCATCTACACCTTC
NA,NA,TRBV5-1,TRBJ1-1,CASSLAGQNTEAFF,TGCGCCAGCAGCTTGGCAGGACAGAACACTGAAGCTTTCTTT
NA,NA,TRBV5-1,TRBJ1-3,CASSLGHRESGNTIYF,TGCGCCAGCAGCTTGGGTCACAGGGAGTCCGGAAACACCATATATTTT
once,NA,TRBV19,TRBJ1-2,CAISRGNYGYTF,TGTGCCATCTCAAGGGGGAACTATGGCTACACCTTC
NA,NA,TRBV10-3,TRBJ1-1,CAISESGEGEWAEAFF,TGTGCCATCAGTGAGTCGGGGGAGGGGGAATGGGCTGAAGCTTTCTTT
NA,NA,TRBV7-9,TRBJ1-4,CASSLGNNEKLFF,TGTGCCAGCAGCCTCGGGAATAATGAAAAACTGTTTTTT
once,TRBD2,TRBV2,TRBJ2-1,CASRATSGGRYEQFF,TGTGCCAGCAGAGCTACTAGCGGGGGAAGGTATGAGCAGTTCTTC